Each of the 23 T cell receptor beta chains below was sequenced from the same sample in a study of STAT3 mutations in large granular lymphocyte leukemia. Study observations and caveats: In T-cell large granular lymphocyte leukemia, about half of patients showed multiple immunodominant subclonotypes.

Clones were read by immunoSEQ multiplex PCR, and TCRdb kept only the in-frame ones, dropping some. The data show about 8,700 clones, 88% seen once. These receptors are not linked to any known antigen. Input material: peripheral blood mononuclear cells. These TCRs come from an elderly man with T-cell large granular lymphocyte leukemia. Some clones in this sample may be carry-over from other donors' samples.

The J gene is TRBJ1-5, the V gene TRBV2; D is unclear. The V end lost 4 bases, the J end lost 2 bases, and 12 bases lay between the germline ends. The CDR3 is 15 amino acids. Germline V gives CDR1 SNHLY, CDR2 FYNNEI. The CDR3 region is CASSVLGRGNQPQHF. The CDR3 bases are TGTGCCAGCAGTGTATTAGGGAGGGGCAATCAGCCCCAGCATTTT. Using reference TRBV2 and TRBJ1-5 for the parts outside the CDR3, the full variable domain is EPEVTQTPSHQVTQMGQEVILRCVPISNHLYFYWYRQILGQKVEFLVSFYNNEISEKSEIFDDQFSVERPDGSNFTLKIRSTKLEDSAMYFCASSVLGRGNQPQHFGDGTRLSIL.

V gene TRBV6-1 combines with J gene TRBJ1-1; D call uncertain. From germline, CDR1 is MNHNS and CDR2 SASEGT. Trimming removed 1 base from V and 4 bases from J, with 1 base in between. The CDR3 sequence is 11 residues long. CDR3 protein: CASSEVTEAFF. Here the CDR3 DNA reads TGTGCCAGCAGTGAAGTCACTGAAGCTTTCTTT.

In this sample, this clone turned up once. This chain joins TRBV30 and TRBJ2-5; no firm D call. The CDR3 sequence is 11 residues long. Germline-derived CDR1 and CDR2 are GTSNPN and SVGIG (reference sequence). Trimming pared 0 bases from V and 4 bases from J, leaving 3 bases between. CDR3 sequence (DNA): TGTGCCTGGAGTGTACGAGAGACCCAGTACTTC. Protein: CAWSVRETQYF.

The CDR3 DNA reads as TGCGCCAGCAGCCCCGGGACCCTCAATTCACCCCTCCACTTT. Translation: CASSPGTLNSPLHF. The chain is built from TRBV5-1 and TRBJ1-6, with D perhaps matching TRBD1 (5 bases). Trimming cost V 4 bases and J 7 bases, with 12 bases left between them. Germline CDR1 is SGHRS and CDR2 is YFSETQ. CDR3 size: 14 residues. The complete variable domain, with remaining parts taken from reference TRBV5-1 and TRBJ1-6, reads KAGVTQTPRYLIKTRGQQVTLSCSPISGHRSVSWYQQTPGQGLQFLFEYFSETQRNKGNFPGRFSGRQFSNSRSEMNVSTLELGDSALYLCASSPGTLNSPLHFGNGTRLTVT.

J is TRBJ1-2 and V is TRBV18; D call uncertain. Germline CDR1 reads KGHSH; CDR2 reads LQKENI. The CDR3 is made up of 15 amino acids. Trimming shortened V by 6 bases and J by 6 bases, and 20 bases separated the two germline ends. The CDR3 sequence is CASSLGPTGENGYTF. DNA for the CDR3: TGTGCCAGCTCGCTCGGACCAACCGGAGAAAATGGCTACACCTTC.

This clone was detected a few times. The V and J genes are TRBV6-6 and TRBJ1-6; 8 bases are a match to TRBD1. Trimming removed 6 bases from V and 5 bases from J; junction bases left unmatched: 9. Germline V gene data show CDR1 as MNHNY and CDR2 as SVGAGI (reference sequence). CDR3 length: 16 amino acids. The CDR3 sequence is CASRPKTGANNSPLHF. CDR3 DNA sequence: TGTGCCAGCAGACCCAAGACAGGGGCCAATAATTCACCCCTCCACTTT.

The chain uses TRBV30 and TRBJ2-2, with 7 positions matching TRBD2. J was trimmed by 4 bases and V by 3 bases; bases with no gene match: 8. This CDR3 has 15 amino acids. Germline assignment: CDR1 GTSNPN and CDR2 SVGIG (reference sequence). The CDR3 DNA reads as TGTGCCTGGAGGGGAAGCGGGGCGGTCACCGGGGAGCTGTTTTTT. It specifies CAWRGSGAVTGELFF.

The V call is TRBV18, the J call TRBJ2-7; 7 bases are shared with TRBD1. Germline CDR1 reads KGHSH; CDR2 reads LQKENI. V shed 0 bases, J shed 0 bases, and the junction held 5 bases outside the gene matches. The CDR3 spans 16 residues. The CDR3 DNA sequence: TGTGCCAGCTCACCACCCGGGACAGCCAGCTCCTACGAGCAGTACTTC. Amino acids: CASSPPGTASSYEQYF.

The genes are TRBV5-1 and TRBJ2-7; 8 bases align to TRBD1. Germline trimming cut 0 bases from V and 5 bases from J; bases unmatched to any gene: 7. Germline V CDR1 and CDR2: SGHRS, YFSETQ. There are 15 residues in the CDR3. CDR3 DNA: TGCGCCAGCAGCTTGGGGCAGGGGGCGCGGGACGAGCAGTACTTC. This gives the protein CASSLGQGARDEQYF. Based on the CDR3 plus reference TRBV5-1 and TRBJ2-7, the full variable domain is KAGVTQTPRYLIKTRGQQVTLSCSPISGHRSVSWYQQTPGQGLQFLFEYFSETQRNKGNFPGRFSGRQFSNSRSEMNVSTLELGDSALYLCASSLGQGARDEQYFGPGTRLTVT.

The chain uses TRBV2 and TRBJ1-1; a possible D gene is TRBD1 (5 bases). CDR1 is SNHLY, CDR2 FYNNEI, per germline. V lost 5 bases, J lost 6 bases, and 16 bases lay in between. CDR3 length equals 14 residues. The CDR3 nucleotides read TGTGCCAGCAGTTGGGACCGGGGTCAGGCTGAAGCTTTCTTT. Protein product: CASSWDRGQAEAFF.

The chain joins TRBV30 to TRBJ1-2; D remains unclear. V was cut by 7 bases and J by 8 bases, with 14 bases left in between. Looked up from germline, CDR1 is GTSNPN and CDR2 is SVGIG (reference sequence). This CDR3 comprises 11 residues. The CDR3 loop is CAFPGPLGYTF. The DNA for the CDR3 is TGTGCCTTTCCGGGCCCCCTGGGCTACACCTTC.

The CDR3 bases are TGTGCCAGCAGCCCGATACAGGGGCTCGACGAGCAGTACTTC. Translated: CASSPIQGLDEQYF. This chain uses TRBV11-2 with TRBJ2-7; 7 nucleotides line up with TRBD1. Germline loops: CDR1 SGHAT, CDR2 FQNNGV. This CDR3 contains 14 residues. Losses at the gene ends were 5 bases for V and 5 bases for J; bases not matched to a gene: 9.

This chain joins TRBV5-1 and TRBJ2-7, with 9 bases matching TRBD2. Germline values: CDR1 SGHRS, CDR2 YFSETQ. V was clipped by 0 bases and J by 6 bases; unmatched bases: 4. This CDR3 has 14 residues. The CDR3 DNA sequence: TGCGCCAGCAGCTTGGGGGGACTAGCTAGCGAGCAGTACTTC. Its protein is CASSLGGLASEQYF.

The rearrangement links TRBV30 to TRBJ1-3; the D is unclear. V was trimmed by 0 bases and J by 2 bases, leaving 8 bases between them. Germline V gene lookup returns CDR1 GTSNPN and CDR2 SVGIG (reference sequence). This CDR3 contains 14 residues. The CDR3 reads CAWSVAVPGNTIYF. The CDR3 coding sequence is TGTGCCTGGAGTGTTGCTGTTCCTGGAAACACCATATATTTT.

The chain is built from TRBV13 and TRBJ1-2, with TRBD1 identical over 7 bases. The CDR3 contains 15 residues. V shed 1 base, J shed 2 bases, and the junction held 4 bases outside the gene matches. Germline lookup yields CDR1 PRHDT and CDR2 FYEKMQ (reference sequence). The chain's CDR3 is CASSLAGRGNYGYTF. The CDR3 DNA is TGTGCCAGCAGCTTAGCGGGCAGGGGGAACTATGGCTACACCTTC.

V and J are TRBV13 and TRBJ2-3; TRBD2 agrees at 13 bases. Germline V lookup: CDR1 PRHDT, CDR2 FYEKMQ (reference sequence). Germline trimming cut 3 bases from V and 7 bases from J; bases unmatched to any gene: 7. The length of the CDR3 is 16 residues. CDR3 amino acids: CASSFNGLAGEYTQYF. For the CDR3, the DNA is TGTGCCAGCAGCTTTAACGGACTAGCGGGGGAATATACGCAGTATTTT.

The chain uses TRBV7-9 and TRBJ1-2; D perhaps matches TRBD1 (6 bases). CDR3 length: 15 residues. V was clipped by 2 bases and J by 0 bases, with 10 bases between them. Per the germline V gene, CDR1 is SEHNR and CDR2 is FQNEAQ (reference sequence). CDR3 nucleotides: TGTGCCAGCAGCTTAAGGACAGCAACTAACTATGGCTACACCTTC. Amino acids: CASSLRTATNYGYTF.

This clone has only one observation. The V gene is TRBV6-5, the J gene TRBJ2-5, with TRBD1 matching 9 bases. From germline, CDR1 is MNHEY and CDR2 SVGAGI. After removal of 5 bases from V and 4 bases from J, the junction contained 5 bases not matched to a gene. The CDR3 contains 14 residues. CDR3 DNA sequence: TGTGCCAGCAGTACCGGGACAGGGAGAGAGACCCAGTACTTC. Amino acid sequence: CASSTGTGRETQYF.

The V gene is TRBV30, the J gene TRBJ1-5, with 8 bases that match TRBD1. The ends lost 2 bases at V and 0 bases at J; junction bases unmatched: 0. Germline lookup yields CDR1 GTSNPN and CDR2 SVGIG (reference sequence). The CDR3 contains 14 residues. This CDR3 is CAWSTGGSNQPQHF. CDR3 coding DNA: TGTGCCTGGAGTACAGGGGGTAGCAATCAGCCCCAGCATTTT.

For the CDR3, the DNA is TGTGCCAGCAGCCTTCGTGCGGCGGAGGTGGATACGCAGTATTTT. Amino acids: CASSLRAAEVDTQYF. The rearrangement uses TRBV4-2 and TRBJ2-3; TRBD2 might be the D (5 bases). Deletions cut 4 bases from V and 6 bases from J, with 17 bases between. The V gene's germline CDR1 is LGHNA and CDR2 YNFKEQ. CDR3 length: 15 residues.

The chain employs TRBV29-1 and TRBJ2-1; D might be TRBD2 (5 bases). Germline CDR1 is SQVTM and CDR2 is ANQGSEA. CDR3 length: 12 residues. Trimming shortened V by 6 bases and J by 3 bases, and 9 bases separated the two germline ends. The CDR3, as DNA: TGCAGCGTACCCGGAGGCTACAATGAGCAGTTCTTC. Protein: CSVPGGYNEQFF.

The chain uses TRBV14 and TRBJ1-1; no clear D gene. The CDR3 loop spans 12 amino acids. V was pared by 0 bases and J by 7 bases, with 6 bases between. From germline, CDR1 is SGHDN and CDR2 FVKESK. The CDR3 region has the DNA TGTGCCAGCAGCCAAGAGACGGTTGAAGCTTTCTTT. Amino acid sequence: CASSQETVEAFF.

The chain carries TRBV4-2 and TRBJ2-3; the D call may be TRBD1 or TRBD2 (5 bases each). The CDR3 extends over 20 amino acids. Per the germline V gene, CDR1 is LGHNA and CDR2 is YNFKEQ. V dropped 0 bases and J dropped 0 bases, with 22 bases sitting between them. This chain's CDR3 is CASSQDRTYAGASSTDTQYF. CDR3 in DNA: TGTGCCAGCAGCCAAGATCGAACCTACGCCGGGGCTTCTAGCACAGATACGCAGTATTTT.